A selection of T cell receptor beta chains follows, all from one sample in a study of CD8+CD57+ T cells in acquired aplastic anemia. Each CDR3 protein is one row after TCRdb ran MiXCR on the reads. The sample holds 170,000 or so distinct CDR3 sequences, 50% to 65% seen once. Sample: sorted CD4+, CD8+, or CD8+CD57+ T cells (not recorded which) from PBMCs. These receptor sequences come from a human donor with aplastic anemia. Both conserved end residues are part of each CDR3. Each record gives: clone size, V gene, J gene, D gene, CDR3 DNA, CDR3 protein. The D gene is left open where the match is weak. Expanded clones are given a class, and other clones once, few, many or no size at all.

size: .
V: TRBV29-1
J: TRBJ1-2
D: TRBD1
DNA: TGCAGCGTTGAAGACAACAGGGGTAACTATGGCTACACCTTC
CDR3: CSVEDNRGNYGYTF

size: many
V: TRBV9
J: TRBJ1-1
D: TRBD1
DNA: TGTGCCAGCAGCTTGTTCCGGGACAGAGAAATGAACACTGAAGCTTTCTTT
CDR3: CASSLFRDREMNTEAFF

size: many
V: TRBV5-8
J: TRBJ1-5
D: .
DNA: TGTGCCAGCAGCCCCAAGGTACTTGGGGGGCTAGGTCAGCCCCAGCATTTT
CDR3: CASSPKVLGGLGQPQHF

size: once
V: TRBV10-1
J: TRBJ2-2
D: .
DNA: TGCGCCAGCAGTGAGGATCTGCGGAACACCGGGGAGCTGTTTTTT
CDR3: CASSEDLRNTGELFF

size: .
V: TRBV15
J: TRBJ2-1
D: TRBD1
DNA: TGTGCCACCAGCCGGAGGCAGGGGGAACTGAATGAGCAGTTCTTC
CDR3: CATSRRQGELNEQFF

size: .
V: TRBV9
J: TRBJ1-3
D: .
DNA: TGTGCCAGCAGCGAAAGGGACGGTAACACCATATATTTT
CDR3: CASSERDGNTIYF

size: .
V: TRBV5-1
J: TRBJ2-5
D: TRBD1
DNA: TGCGCCAGCAGCTCCGGGACAGGGGGCGGCGGGGAGACCCAGTACTTC
CDR3: CASSSGTGGGGETQYF

size: many
V: TRBV5-1
J: TRBJ1-1
D: .
DNA: TGCGCCAGCAGCCTTAAGGACAGCCCGAACACTGAAGCTTTCTTT
CDR3: CASSLKDSPNTEAFF

size: .
V: TRBV7-8
J: TRBJ1-4
D: .
DNA: TGTGCCAGCAGCCCTCGGGGTACGGCTGAAAAACTGTTTTTT
CDR3: CASSPRGTAEKLFF

size: many
V: TRBV11-2
J: TRBJ1-2
D: TRBD1
DNA: TGTGCCAGCAGCTTAGAGTTTAGACAGGGACTTAACTATGGCTACACCTTC
CDR3: CASSLEFRQGLNYGYTF

size: few
V: TRBV25-1
J: TRBJ1-6
D: TRBD1
DNA: TGTGCCAGCAGTGAATATAGGGCAGGGGGCTATTCACCCCTCCACTTT
CDR3: CASSEYRAGGYSPLHF

size: once
V: TRBV29-1
J: TRBJ2-7
D: TRBD1
DNA: TGCAGCGTAGATGACAGGGTCCCCTACGAGCAGTACTTC
CDR3: CSVDDRVPYEQYF

size: .
V: TRBV2
J: TRBJ2-3
D: TRBD1
DNA: TGTGCCAGCAGTGCGGACAGGGGCGCAACCCAGTATTTT
CDR3: CASSADRGATQYF

size: .
V: TRBV24-1
J: TRBJ1-1
D: .
DNA: TGTGCCACCAGATCCTCTCTGGGGAACACTGAAGCTTTCTTT
CDR3: CATRSSLGNTEAFF

size: few
V: TRBV10-3
J: TRBJ1-6
D: .
DNA: TGTGCCATCAGCCGAACAGAGGGTGATAATTCACCCCTCCACTTT
CDR3: CAISRTEGDNSPLHF

size: once
V: TRBV7-6
J: TRBJ1-2
D: .
DNA: TGTGCCAGCAGCTTAGCCTCCTACTATGGCTACACCTTC
CDR3: CASSLASYYGYTF

size: many
V: TRBV19
J: TRBJ2-3
D: TRBD1
DNA: TGTGCCAGTAGACCCTCCGGGACAGGGGTCGATACGCAGTATTTT
CDR3: CASRPSGTGVDTQYF

size: many
V: TRBV3-1
J: TRBJ2-7
D: .
DNA: TGTGCCAGCAGCCAAGATCTGGGGGAGCCGTACGAGCAGTACTTC
CDR3: CASSQDLGEPYEQYF

size: few
V: TRBV10-3
J: TRBJ2-7
D: .
DNA: TGTGCCAGCAGTACGTACAGGGTCCACGAGCAGTACTTC
CDR3: CASSTYRVHEQYF

size: many
V: TRBV2
J: TRBJ1-2
D: .
DNA: TGTGCCAGCAGTATGACAGCGACAGACACCTTC
CDR3: CASSMTATDTF

size: .
V: TRBV29-1
J: TRBJ2-5
D: .
DNA: TGCAGCGTCCCCGGGGGAGAGACCCAGTGCTTC
CDR3: CSVPGGETQCF

size: many
V: TRBV19
J: TRBJ2-2
D: .
DNA: TGTGCCAGTAGTATCTTTGGGGGAACCGGGGAGCTGTTTTTT
CDR3: CASSIFGGTGELFF

size: .
V: TRBV19
J: TRBJ1-1
D: .
DNA: TGTGCCAGTAGTATTCAGCATATGAACACTGAAGCTTTCTTT
CDR3: CASSIQHMNTEAFF

size: many
V: TRBV6-2/TRBV6-3
J: TRBJ1-1
D: .
DNA: TGTGCCAGCAGTTACAGTGCGGAAGCTTTCTTT
CDR3: CASSYSAEAFF

size: .
V: TRBV24-1
J: TRBJ1-2
D: TRBD1
DNA: TGTGCCACCAGTGTTACAGGGGACTATGGCTACACCTTC
CDR3: CATSVTGDYGYTF

size: .
V: TRBV2
J: TRBJ2-7
D: TRBD2
DNA: TGTGCCGGCGGGCTAGCGGCCTACGAGCAGTACTTC
CDR3: CAGGLAAYEQYF

size: .
V: TRBV15
J: TRBJ1-4
D: .
DNA: TGTGCCACCAGCAGGAGAATGGTAGAAAAACTGTTTTTT
CDR3: CATSRRMVEKLFF

size: few
V: TRBV20-1
J: TRBJ2-5
D: TRBD2
DNA: TGCAGTGCTTGGAGGCGGGGGGCTGGAGAGACCCAGTACTTC
CDR3: CSAWRRGAGETQYF

size: .
V: TRBV5-1
J: TRBJ2-5
D: .
DNA: TGCGCCAGCACCCTGGGGGGGCCTTTAGAGACCCAGTACTTC
CDR3: CASTLGGPLETQYF

size: .
V: TRBV5-6
J: TRBJ2-7
D: TRBD2
DNA: TGTGCCAGCCTGGGACTAGGAGCCTACGAGCAGTACTTC
CDR3: CASLGLGAYEQYF

size: few
V: TRBV7-9
J: TRBJ2-5
D: .
DNA: TGTGCCAGCAGCTCCAGACAGGCGCCCCAAGAGACCCAGTACTTC
CDR3: CASSSRQAPQETQYF

size: .
V: TRBV7-8
J: TRBJ2-3
D: TRBD2
DNA: TGTGCCAGCAGCAAAACTAGCGTAAGCACAGATACGCAGTATTTT
CDR3: CASSKTSVSTDTQYF

size: .
V: TRBV13
J: TRBJ2-7
D: .
DNA: TGTGCCAGCAGCCCACCTAGCATGGGGGCATACTACGAGCAGTACTTC
CDR3: CASSPPSMGAYYEQYF

size: few
V: TRBV24-1
J: TRBJ2-5
D: .
DNA: TGTGCCACCAGCAGCCGGGAGACCCAGTACTTC
CDR3: CATSSRETQYF

size: .
V: TRBV7-9
J: TRBJ2-3
D: TRBD2
DNA: TGTGCCAGCCACTCCTCGGCGGGAGGTACAGATACGCAGTATTTT
CDR3: CASHSSAGGTDTQYF

size: .
V: TRBV6-1
J: TRBJ2-7
D: .
DNA: TGTGCCAGCGGACAGCGCCACTCCTACGAGCAGTACTTC
CDR3: CASGQRHSYEQYF

size: .
V: TRBV2
J: TRBJ2-7
D: TRBD2
DNA: TGTGCCAGCGTAGCGGGGGACTACGAGCAGTACTTC
CDR3: CASVAGDYEQYF

size: .
V: TRBV7-8
J: TRBJ2-3
D: TRBD2
DNA: TGTGCCAGCAGCTTACCTAGCGGGACCCCCTTAAGCACAGATACGCAGTATTTT
CDR3: CASSLPSGTPLSTDTQYF

size: .
V: TRBV2
J: TRBJ1-2
D: .
DNA: TGTGCCAGCAGCATGGGACGGCCGGGGATGGGCTACACCTTC
CDR3: CASSMGRPGMGYTF

size: .
V: TRBV20-1
J: TRBJ2-1
D: .
DNA: TGCAGTGCTGACCAGTGGGAAAATTACAATGAGCAGTTCTTC
CDR3: CSADQWENYNEQFF

size: .
V: TRBV7-9
J: TRBJ2-7
D: TRBD2
DNA: TGTGCCAGCAGCTTCCCTGGCGGGGGAGCCTACGAGCAGTACTTC
CDR3: CASSFPGGGAYEQYF

size: .
V: TRBV5-1
J: TRBJ2-1
D: TRBD2
DNA: TGCGCCAGCAGCACACTACTAGCGGGGGGTGAGAATGAGCAGTTCTTC
CDR3: CASSTLLAGGENEQFF

size: once
V: TRBV15
J: TRBJ1-1
D: TRBD1
DNA: TGTGCCACCAGCAAAGGACAGGAGTACACTGAAGCTTTCTTT
CDR3: CATSKGQEYTEAFF

size: once
V: TRBV20-1
J: TRBJ2-7
D: TRBD1
DNA: TGCAGTGCCCCACAGGGGACATCCGTCTCCTACGAGCAGTGCTTC
CDR3: CSAPQGTSVSYEQCF

size: many
V: TRBV6-1
J: TRBJ2-6
D: TRBD1
DNA: TGTGCCAGCAGTGAGAAGGGGACAGGGTTCTACTCTGGGGCCAACGTCCTGACTTTC
CDR3: CASSEKGTGFYSGANVLTF

size: .
V: TRBV9
J: TRBJ2-3
D: .
DNA: TGTGCCAGCAGCGTCTACCTAGCACTAAGCACAGATACGCAGTATTTT
CDR3: CASSVYLALSTDTQYF

size: many
V: TRBV9
J: TRBJ2-1
D: TRBD2
DNA: TGTGCCAGCAGCGTAGATCTGGTGCGGGGGGGCGGCAATGAGCAGTTCTTC
CDR3: CASSVDLVRGGGNEQFF

size: few
V: TRBV28
J: TRBJ1-2
D: .
DNA: TGTGCCAGCAGCCAAGAAAGACAGGTCTATGGCTACACCTTC
CDR3: CASSQERQVYGYTF